The sequence of this T cell receptor (beta chain) was determined in a study of T cells after yellow fever vaccination. The length of the CDR3 is 15 residues. Germline CDR1 reads SGHRS; CDR2 reads YFSETQ. V lost 1 base and J 7 bases, leaving 15 bases between the germline ends. Study findings and constraints: A secondary response was less intense yet reached its peak sooner, at day 5 versus 15. Booster samples showed a return of most primary-vaccination clones (around 96% CD4, roughly 85% CD8).

5'RACE template switching generated TCR cDNA, adding a universal primer site and UMIs. TCRdb re-analysed the 5' RACE reads in MiXCR, keeping a single row per CDR3 protein. Of around 310,000 distinct CDR3 sequences listed, around 4.5% are singletons. About this clonotype: Antigen unknown.

The chain uses TRBV5-1 and TRBJ2-1, with D possibly TRBD1 on 7 matching bases. The receptor's source is a young man who received the YFV17D yellow fever vaccine. Source: PBMCs, taken 15 days after the yellow fever booster vaccination. DNA for the CDR3: TGCGCCAGCAGCTTGTATTTCCAGGGGGGAAATGAGCAGTTCTTC. This sequence encodes CASSLYFQGGNEQFF.